This T cell receptor (beta chain) was profiled in a study of cytomegalovirus exposure and HLA in healthy donors. Study-wide results and limits: Among TCR beta chains, those listed as cytomegalovirus-associated numbered about 160.

This clone was seen just once. Its target is unknown. This PCR relied on a set of 60 Vbeta primers and 13 Jbeta primers. Clones were sequenced by immunoSEQ multiplex PCR, and TCRdb holds only the in-frame ones, with some missing. The sample lists around 50,000 clones; 45% to 70% were seen once. This CDR3 has 16 amino acids. From germline, CDR1 is MNHEY and CDR2 SMNVEV (reference sequence). Sequenced sample: PBMCs. V usage is TRBV27 and J usage is TRBJ1-2; 10 nucleotides line up with TRBD1. The receptor was isolated from a human donor in good health. The chain's CDR3 is CATRDRGTRLPYGYTF. CDR3 bases: TGTGCGACTAGGGACAGGGGTACCAGATTGCCCTATGGCTACACCTTC.